These T cell receptor beta chains were read from a single sample in a study of beta chain features in type 1 diabetes. The data were produced by immunoSEQ multiplex PCR, yet TCRdb's version contains in-frame clones alone and is incomplete. The sample comprises roughly 370,000 clones, approximately 14% of which are singletons, and roughly 0.038% rests with the top ten. Sequencing used naive CD4+ T cells from blood. These receptors all stem from a man under 40 in good health. Both conserved end residues are part of each CDR3. D genes are given only for firm matches. A row's size may be missing; if present it is once, few, many or a size class.

cdr3_aa cdr3_nt d_call j_call clone_size cdr3_length v_call
CASSVGVPEGSDTQYF TGTGCCAGCAGCGTAGGGGTTCCCGAGGGCTCAGATACGCAGTATTTT - TRBJ2-3 few 16 TRBV9
CASSFEGRETQYF TGTGCCAGCAGCTTTGAGGGGAGAGAGACCCAGTACTTC - TRBJ2-5 - 13 TRBV5-6
CASSLEGNSNQPQHF TGTGCCAGCAGCTTAGAGGGAAATAGCAATCAGCCCCAGCATTTT - TRBJ1-5 few 15 TRBV7-2
CASGRLTSGSSTDTQYF TGTGCCAGCGGACGACTTACTAGCGGATCTAGCACAGATACGCAGTATTTT TRBD2 TRBJ2-3 - 17 TRBV5-4
CASSPTRFGERAQYF TGTGCCAGCAGTCCAACCCGGTTCGGGGAGCGGGCGCAGTATTTT - TRBJ2-3 - 15 TRBV6-6
CASSIKGTGKYNEQFF TGTGCCAGCAGCATTAAGGGGACCGGAAAATACAATGAGCAGTTCTTC - TRBJ2-1 few 16 TRBV7-2
CASSYSRARETQYF TGTGCCAGCAGTTACTCGAGAGCGAGAGAGACCCAGTACTTC - TRBJ2-5 few 14 TRBV6-5
CSVEDPGRDRFYGYTF TGCAGCGTTGAAGACCCTGGACGGGACAGATTCTATGGCTACACCTTC TRBD1 TRBJ1-2 few 16 TRBV29-1
CASSQGTGGPETQYF TGCGCCAGCAGCCAAGGGACAGGGGGCCCGGAGACCCAGTACTTC TRBD1 TRBJ2-5 few 15 TRBV4-3
CSARANYTQYF TGCAGTGCTAGAGCTAATTATACGCAGTATTTT - TRBJ2-3 - 11 TRBV20-1
CASSAGVATDTQYF TGTGCCAGCAGTGCGGGAGTGGCCACAGATACGCAGTATTTT TRBD2 TRBJ2-3 few 14 TRBV7-3
CASSPRNYEQYF TGTGCCAGCAGCCCAAGGAACTACGAGCAGTACTTC - TRBJ2-7 - 12 TRBV7-2
CAWSVRRDRGRYTF TGTGCCTGGAGTGTACGCCGCGACAGGGGACGCTACACCTTC TRBD1 TRBJ1-2 few 14 TRBV30
CASSADRAREKLFF TGTGCCAGCAGCGCCGACAGGGCCCGTGAAAAACTGTTTTTT TRBD1 TRBJ1-4 - 14 TRBV7-2
CASSFRAGASGDNEQFF TGCGCCAGCAGCTTCCGGGCGGGGGCTTCTGGCGACAATGAGCAGTTCTTC - TRBJ2-1 few 17 TRBV5-1
CASSGINF TGTGCCAGCAGTGGAATCAACTTC - TRBJ2-7 - 8 TRBV25-1
CASSSDLWGRNTDTQYF TGTGCCAGCAGCTCAGATCTTTGGGGGAGAAACACAGATACGCAGTATTTT - TRBJ2-3 - 17 TRBV7-2
CASRLHSGGVEQFF TGTGCCAGCCGCCTTCACTCTGGCGGCGTTGAGCAGTTCTTC - TRBJ2-1 - 14 TRBV27
CSGGPAGEVGEQFF TGCAGCGGTGGTCCCGCGGGAGAAGTGGGTGAGCAGTTCTTC TRBD2 TRBJ2-1 many 14 TRBV29-1
CASSEHSGVLTDTQYF TGTGCCAGCAGCGAGCATAGCGGGGTACTCACAGATACGCAGTATTTT TRBD2 TRBJ2-3 - 16 TRBV7-2
CSVAGFVDYGYTF TGCAGCGTTGCCGGGTTTGTTGACTATGGCTACACCTTC - TRBJ1-2 few 13 TRBV29-1
CASSAPTSGNTGELFF TGTGCCAGCAGCGCCCCGACTAGCGGGAACACCGGGGAGCTGTTTTTT TRBD2 TRBJ2-2 few 16 TRBV5-4
CASSKASGGQIAKNIQYF TGTGCCAGCAGCAAAGCCTCAGGGGGGCAAATAGCCAAAAACATTCAGTACTTC - TRBJ2-4 few 18 TRBV27
CASSLASSGSETQYF TGCGCCAGCAGCTTGGCCTCTAGCGGGAGTGAGACCCAGTACTTC TRBD2 TRBJ2-5 few 15 TRBV5-1
CASSLGGRAHNEQFF TGTGCCAGCTCCTTGGGCGGGAGGGCCCACAATGAGCAGTTCTTC TRBD2 TRBJ2-1 - 15 TRBV19
CASSPRQGGEQYF TGTGCCAGCAGCCCTCGACAGGGCGGCGAGCAGTACTTC TRBD1 TRBJ2-7 once 13 TRBV7-6
CASSLATSNNEQYF TGTGCCAGCAGCTTAGCTACTAGCAACAACGAGCAGTACTTC - TRBJ2-7 - 14 TRBV7-2
CASGDAVANEQFF TGCGCCAGTGGGGACGCAGTAGCCAATGAGCAGTTCTTC - TRBJ2-1 - 13 TRBV5-1
CASSLESTSVQTQYF TGTGCCAGCAGCTTGGAGTCGACTAGCGTCCAGACCCAGTACTTC TRBD2 TRBJ2-5 few 15 TRBV5-4
CASSGGQGATPYEQYF TGCGCCAGCAGCGGGGGACAGGGGGCCACCCCCTACGAGCAGTACTTC TRBD1 TRBJ2-7 few 16 TRBV5-1
CASSLEGGRIYEQYF TGTGCCAGCAGCTTAGAAGGGGGAAGGATTTACGAGCAGTACTTC - TRBJ2-7 few 15 TRBV7-2
CASSLAGKNDGYTF TGTGCCAGCAGCTTAGCGGGGAAGAACGATGGCTACACCTTC - TRBJ1-2 - 14 TRBV7-9
CASQREGISYNEQFF TGTGCCAGTCAACGAGAGGGTATTTCCTACAATGAGCAGTTCTTC - TRBJ2-1 - 15 TRBV5-4
CASSSFSGANVLTF TGTGCCAGCAGCTCCTTCTCTGGGGCCAACGTCCTGACTTTC - TRBJ2-6 - 14 TRBV5-4
CASGDGKETQYF TGCGCCAGCGGAGACGGGAAAGAGACCCAGTACTTC - TRBJ2-5 once 12 TRBV5-1
CASSQDRGLPLVGANVLTF TGTGCCAGCAGCCAAGATCGGGGGTTACCTCTGGTTGGGGCCAACGTCCTGACTTTC - TRBJ2-6 few 19 TRBV14
CASSPSGDPGETQYF TGCGCCAGCAGCCCTAGCGGGGACCCGGGTGAGACCCAGTACTTC TRBD2 TRBJ2-5 few 15 TRBV5-1
CASSPLSPSGFTYNEQFF TGTGCCAGCTCACCACTGTCCCCCAGCGGGTTTACCTACAATGAGCAGTTCTTC - TRBJ2-1 - 18 TRBV18
CASSLAFWDNEQFF TGTGCCAGCAGCTTAGCGTTCTGGGACAATGAGCAGTTCTTC - TRBJ2-1 few 14 TRBV7-6
CASSTGTGELFF TGTGCCAGCAGCACGGGCACCGGGGAGCTGTTTTTT - TRBJ2-2 few 12 TRBV5-6
CASSYVRGPVTGELFF TGTGCCAGCAGTTATGTACGGGGGCCAGTCACCGGGGAGCTGTTTTTT - TRBJ2-2 few 16 TRBV6-6
CASRRGPSTDTQYF TGTGCCAGCAGGAGGGGGCCGTCCACAGATACGCAGTATTTT TRBD1 TRBJ2-3 - 14 TRBV7-2
CASSLAGGPNEQFF TGTGCCAGCAGCTTAGCGGGGGGGCCTAATGAGCAGTTCTTC - TRBJ2-1 - 14 TRBV7-6
CASSQDPGPGARGLFF TGCGCCAGCAGCCAAGACCCTGGGCCGGGGGCTAGGGGACTGTTTTTT - TRBJ1-4 - 16 TRBV4-1
CASSLTQGHIQYF TGTGCCAGCAGCTTAACTCAGGGTCACATTCAGTACTTC - TRBJ2-4 - 13 TRBV11-3
CASSWGQGRGQPQHF TGTGCCAGCAGCTGGGGACAGGGTAGGGGTCAGCCCCAGCATTTT TRBD1 TRBJ1-5 - 15 TRBV7-2
CSVSATTNTEAFF TGCAGCGTCTCCGCGACAACGAACACTGAAGCTTTCTTT - TRBJ1-1 few 13 TRBV29-1
CASSQRTGTRNEQFF TGCGCCAGCAGCCAACGGACAGGGACCCGCAATGAGCAGTTCTTC TRBD1 TRBJ2-1 - 15 TRBV4-3